These 16 T cell receptor beta chains originate from one sample sequenced in a study of PD-1 blockade in classical Hodgkin lymphoma. Generated by immunoSEQ multiplex PCR, the TCRdb table keeps only in-frame clones and is missing some. The data contain roughly 30,000 clones, roughly 70% of them singletons. Patients all relapsed after autologous stem cell transplantation, and there was variation in brentuximab vedotin exposure. Sequencing was performed on peripheral blood mononuclear cells (PBMCs), taken before the second cycle of nivolumab. Receptors originate from a human donor with classical Hodgkin lymphoma.

The chain combines TRBV30 with TRBJ2-1, with 12 bases fitting TRBD2. J was trimmed by 6 bases and V by 2 bases; bases with no gene match: 2. This CDR3 comprises 14 residues. The germline CDR1 and CDR2 sequences are GTSNPN and SVGIG (reference sequence). CDR3: CAWSRGLAGNEQFF. In DNA, the CDR3 is TGTGCCTGGAGTCGGGGACTAGCGGGCAATGAGCAGTTCTTC.

The chain is built from TRBV7-2 and TRBJ1-1, with 9 bases fitting TRBD1. CDR1 and CDR2 (germline): SGHTA, FQGNSA. This CDR3 comprises 13 residues. The V segment lost 5 bases and the J segment 8 bases; nucleotides outside the gene matches: 6. CDR3 in DNA: TGTGCCAGCAGCCCCGGACAGGGGCAAGAAGCTTTCTTT. This encodes CASSPGQGQEAFF.

The chain is built from TRBV11-2 and TRBJ1-6, with TRBD1 as a possible D gene (5 bases). Trimming pared 6 bases from V and 6 bases from J, leaving 15 bases between. Germline V gene lookup returns CDR1 SGHAT and CDR2 FQNNGV. This CDR3 spans 15 amino acids. The CDR3 here is CASRKPGRSNSPLHF. CDR3 sequence (DNA): TGTGCCAGCAGAAAGCCGGGACGGAGTAATTCACCCCTCCACTTT.

V and J are TRBV11-1 and TRBJ2-2, with D possibly being TRBD2 (5 bases). The CDR3 totals 15 residues. Trimming stripped 0 bases from V and 4 bases from J, with 9 bases between. Germline V lookup: CDR1 SGHAT, CDR2 FQDESV (reference sequence). CDR3 nucleotides: TGTGCCAGCAGCTTAGCGTGGGGAGCCACCGGGGAGCTGTTTTTT. This codes for CASSLAWGATGELFF.

The J gene is TRBJ2-2, the V gene TRBV28; D tentatively reads TRBD1 or TRBD2 (5 bases each). Germline assignment: CDR1 MDHEN and CDR2 SYDVKM. The germline V and J ends were trimmed by 3 bases and 6 bases, with 5 bases remaining between them. CDR3 length: 12 residues. The CDR3 sequence is CASSLGPGELFF. The CDR3 coding sequence is TGTGCCAGCAGTTTGGGACCCGGGGAGCTGTTTTTT.

The rearrangement uses TRBV5-1 and TRBJ2-5, with a possible D match to TRBD1 (6 bases). This CDR3 has 17 residues. The germline CDR1 and CDR2 sequences are SGHRS and YFSETQ. Deletions cut 0 bases from V and 7 bases from J, with 22 bases between. In DNA form, the CDR3 reads TGCGCCAGCAGCTTGGCCCGAGGCCAGGGGCTTGGTGGGACCCAGTACTTC. This codes for CASSLARGQGLGGTQYF.

The rearrangement links TRBV6-6 to TRBJ2-5; D gene ambiguous. CDR3 length equals 12 residues. Trimming stripped 0 bases from V and 3 bases from J, with 2 bases between. Germline V gene sequence: CDR1 MNHNY, CDR2 SVGAGI (reference sequence). Here the CDR3 reads CASSYSKETQYF. The DNA of the CDR3 is TGTGCCAGCAGTTACTCGAAAGAGACCCAGTACTTC.

This chain uses TRBV4-3 with TRBJ1-1; tentatively, D is TRBD1 (5 bases). Deletions cut 8 bases from V and 0 bases from J, with 16 bases between. Germline V gives CDR1 LGHNA, CDR2 YSLEER. The CDR3 has 15 amino acids. For the CDR3, the DNA is TGCGCCAGCTCGTTGACAGCGAATATGAACACTGAAGCTTTCTTT. This gives the protein CASSLTANMNTEAFF.

The rearrangement joins TRBV28 to TRBJ1-5; D ambiguous. Trimming removed 6 bases from V and 0 bases from J, with 9 bases in between. The CDR3 sequence is 14 residues long. The germline V gene encodes CDR1 MDHEN and CDR2 SYDVKM. CDR3 nucleotides: TGTGCCAGCAGCCCTCACAATAGCAATCAGCCCCAGCATTTT. As protein: CASSPHNSNQPQHF.

V and J are TRBV7-9 and TRBJ2-7; 7 bases match TRBD1. This CDR3 is built from 12 residues. Germline V gives CDR1 SEHNR, CDR2 FQNEAQ (reference sequence). V lost 5 bases to trimming and J lost 4 bases; unmatched junction nucleotides: 2. CDR3 protein: CASSGDRYEQYF. The CDR3, as DNA: TGTGCCAGCAGCGGGGACAGATACGAGCAGTACTTC.

V and J are TRBV28 and TRBJ1-4; D ambiguous. With 5 bases removed from V and 6 bases from J, the gap between germline ends came to 13 bases. From germline, CDR1 is MDHEN and CDR2 SYDVKM. The CDR3 runs to 14 residues. CDR3 amino acids: CASSRTALDEKLFF. DNA of the CDR3: TGTGCCAGCAGTAGGACTGCCCTGGATGAAAAACTGTTTTTT.

CDR3 amino acids: CASKNPMGAEAFF. The CDR3 DNA follows: TGTGCCAGCAAAAACCCAATGGGAGCTGAAGCTTTCTTT. The rearrangement joins TRBV6-5 to TRBJ1-1; D unresolved. Trimming stripped 7 bases from V and 6 bases from J, with 15 bases between. CDR3 size: 13 residues. CDR1 and CDR2 from the germline V gene are MNHEY and SVGAGI.

The chain combines TRBV6-1 with TRBJ1-5; D gene uncertain. Trimming pared 6 bases from V and 4 bases from J, leaving 13 bases between. The V gene's germline CDR1 is MNHNS and CDR2 SASEGT. The CDR3 has 14 amino acids. CDR3 coding DNA: TGTGCCAGCAGCACCAACCTTCTAAATCAGCCCCAGCATTTT. Translated: CASSTNLLNQPQHF.

The rearrangement uses TRBV7-7 and TRBJ1-5, with a tentative D call TRBD1 (5 bases). The CDR3 extends over 16 amino acids. V lost 2 bases, J lost 7 bases, and 18 bases lay in between. Looked up from germline, CDR1 is SSHAT and CDR2 is FNYEAQ (reference sequence). CDR3: CASSLFGGGPGQPQHF. The CDR3 DNA is TGTGCCAGCAGCTTATTTGGGGGAGGGCCGGGGCAGCCCCAGCATTTT.

The DNA for the CDR3 is TGCGCCAGCAGCCCAAGGGTGGGAACTGAAGCTTTCTTT. Its protein product is CASSPRVGTEAFF. The rearrangement uses TRBV4-3 and TRBJ1-1; D remains ambiguous. Germline CDR1 reads LGHNA; CDR2 reads YSLEER. The V and J ends lost 4 bases and 5 bases respectively, with 11 bases between them. The CDR3 is 13 residues long.

This clone appeared a few times. The chain carries TRBV7-9 and TRBJ2-1, with 10 bases identical to TRBD2. CDR1 and CDR2 (germline): SEHNR, FQNEAQ (reference sequence). V gave up 4 bases and J gave up 10 bases; unmatched junction bases: 13. This CDR3 spans 16 amino acids. The CDR3 DNA sequence: TGTGCCAGCAGCTCCCCCGCTAGCGGGGGTAGCCTGGAGCAGTTCTTC. This codes for CASSSPASGGSLEQFF.